In its sample, the clone carrying this T cell receptor (beta chain) was seen a few times. The length of the CDR3 is 17 residues. The V gene lost 1 base and the J gene lost 3 bases, with 15 bases spanning the gap. Germline V gene sequence: CDR1 LGHDT, CDR2 YNNKEL (reference sequence). This sample was included in a study of T-cell memory formation after mild COVID-19. Study at large: Largely, TCR clusters stayed within a single donor.

TCRdb used MiXCR to reprocess the 5' RACE reads, holding one entry per CDR3 protein. The repertoire holds roughly 550,000 distinct CDR3 sequences, with roughly 22% as singletons. The TCR originated in an adult woman who had mild COVID-19 (a few samples of this study predate the infection). Cell type and time point are not known. Material: PBMCs or a T cell subset sorted from them (not recorded which). The chain is built from TRBV3-1 and TRBJ2-2, with D possibly matching TRBD2 (5 bases). For the CDR3, the DNA is TGTGCCAGCAGCCAAGTCCGCCGGGGAAGACACACCGGGGAGCTGTTTTTT. This sequence encodes CASSQVRRGRHTGELFF.